This T cell receptor beta chain is from a study of regulatory T cells in long-lasting Graves disease. The sample holds many counts of this clonotype. The antigen is unknown. Study-wide points: Persistent disease preferred TRBV28, TRBJ1-2 and TRBJ2-5.

Sample time point: newly diagnosed GD, antithyroid drugs for less than 3 months. PBMC-extracted RNA yielded the TCR library. With iRepertoire HTBI primers and Arm-PCR of CDR3 regions, TCR beta libraries were built. TCRdb recomputed calls from the multiplex PCR reads with MiXCR, one row per CDR3 protein. The table shows hundreds of thousands of distinct CDR3 sequences, with over 15% occurring only once. Trimming cost V 6 bases and J 3 bases, with 12 bases left between them. CDR1 is WNHNN and CDR2 is SYGVQD in the germline V gene (reference sequence). This CDR3 comprises 13 residues. This sample also belongs to another study, concerning T cells in Graves' hyperthyroidism and ophthalmopathy. That publication notes: The primer set for the first-round RT-PCR of the TCR CDR3 was HTBI. Blood shared most expanded thyroid clonotypes above 0.001.

This chain links TRBV10-1 with TRBJ2-7; D possibly corresponds to TRBD2 (5 bases). This TCR derives from a man between 35 and 55 years old with Graves disease. The sequenced sample was peripheral blood mononuclear cells (PBMCs), obtained at new diagnosis, from a patient treated with antithyroid drugs. The CDR3 DNA follows: TGCGCCAGCAGCGGGGAGTTAGGCTACGAGCAGTACTTC. It codes for CASSGELGYEQYF.